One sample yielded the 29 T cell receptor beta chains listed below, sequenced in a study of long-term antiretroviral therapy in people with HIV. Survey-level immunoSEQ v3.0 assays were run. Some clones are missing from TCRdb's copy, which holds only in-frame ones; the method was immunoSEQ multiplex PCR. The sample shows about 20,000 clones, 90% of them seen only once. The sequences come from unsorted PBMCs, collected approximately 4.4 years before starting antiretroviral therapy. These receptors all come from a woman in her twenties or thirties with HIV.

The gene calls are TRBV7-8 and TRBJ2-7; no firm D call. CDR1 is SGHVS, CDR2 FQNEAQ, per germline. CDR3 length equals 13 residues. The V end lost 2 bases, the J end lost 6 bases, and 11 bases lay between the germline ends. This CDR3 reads CASSLSPNSEQYF. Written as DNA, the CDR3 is TGTGCCAGCAGCTTAAGCCCTAACAGCGAGCAGTACTTC.

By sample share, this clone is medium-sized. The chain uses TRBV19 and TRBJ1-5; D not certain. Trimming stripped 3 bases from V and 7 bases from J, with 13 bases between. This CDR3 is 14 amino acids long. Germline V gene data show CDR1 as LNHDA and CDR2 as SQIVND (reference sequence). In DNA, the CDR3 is TGTGCCAGTAGTATGATCAGCTTCGACCAGCCCCAGCATTTT. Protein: CASSMISFDQPQHF.

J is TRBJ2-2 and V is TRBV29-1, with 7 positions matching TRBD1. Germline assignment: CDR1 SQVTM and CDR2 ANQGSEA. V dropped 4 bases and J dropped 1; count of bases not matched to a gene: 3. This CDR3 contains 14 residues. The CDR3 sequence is CSVGRTGNTGELFF. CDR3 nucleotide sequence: TGCAGCGTTGGTAGGACAGGGAACACCGGGGAGCTGTTTTTT.

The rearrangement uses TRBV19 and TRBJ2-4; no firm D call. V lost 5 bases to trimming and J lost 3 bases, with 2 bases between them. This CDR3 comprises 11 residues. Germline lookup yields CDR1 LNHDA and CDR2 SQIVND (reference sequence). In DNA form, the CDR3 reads TGTGCCAGTAGTTTCAAAAACATTCAGTACTTC. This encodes CASSFKNIQYF.

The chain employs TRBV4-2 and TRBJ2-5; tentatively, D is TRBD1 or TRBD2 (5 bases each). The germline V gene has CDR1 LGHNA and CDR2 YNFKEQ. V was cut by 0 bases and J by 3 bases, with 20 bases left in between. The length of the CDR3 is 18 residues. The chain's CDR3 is CASSQDGVWGRREETQYF. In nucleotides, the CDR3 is TGTGCCAGCAGCCAAGATGGTGTGTGGGGACGGCGAGAAGAGACCCAGTACTTC.

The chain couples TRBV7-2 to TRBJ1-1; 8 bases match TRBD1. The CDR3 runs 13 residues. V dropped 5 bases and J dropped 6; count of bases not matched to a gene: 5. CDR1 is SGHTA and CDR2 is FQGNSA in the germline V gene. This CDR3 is CASSQWTGPEAFF. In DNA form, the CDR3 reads TGTGCCAGCAGCCAGTGGACAGGGCCTGAAGCTTTCTTT.

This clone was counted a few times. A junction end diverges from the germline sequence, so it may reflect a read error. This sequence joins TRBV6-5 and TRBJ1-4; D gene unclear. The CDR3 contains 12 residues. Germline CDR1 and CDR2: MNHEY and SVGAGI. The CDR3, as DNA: TGTGCCAGCAGCCCCCATTCGGCCCCAGAGGTTTTT. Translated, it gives CASSPHSAPEVF.

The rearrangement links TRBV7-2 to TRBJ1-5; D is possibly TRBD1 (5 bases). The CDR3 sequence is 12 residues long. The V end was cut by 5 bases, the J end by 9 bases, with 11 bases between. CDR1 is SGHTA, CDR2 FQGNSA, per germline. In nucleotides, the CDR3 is TGTGCCAGCAGCCCTCGGGGGGGGCCCCAGCATTTT. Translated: CASSPRGGPQHF.

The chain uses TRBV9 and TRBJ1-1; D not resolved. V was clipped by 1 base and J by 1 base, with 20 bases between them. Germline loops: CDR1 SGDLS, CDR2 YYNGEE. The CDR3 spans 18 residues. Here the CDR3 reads CASSVSEFPTLKNTEAFF. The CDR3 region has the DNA TGTGCCAGCAGCGTATCGGAGTTCCCGACCCTGAAGAACACTGAAGCTTTCTTT.

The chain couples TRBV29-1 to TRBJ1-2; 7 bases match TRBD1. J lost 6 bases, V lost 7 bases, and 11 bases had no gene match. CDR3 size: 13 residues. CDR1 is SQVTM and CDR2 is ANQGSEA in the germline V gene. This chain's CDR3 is CSASTGFFDGYTF. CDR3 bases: TGCAGCGCCTCGACAGGGTTTTTCGATGGCTACACCTTC.

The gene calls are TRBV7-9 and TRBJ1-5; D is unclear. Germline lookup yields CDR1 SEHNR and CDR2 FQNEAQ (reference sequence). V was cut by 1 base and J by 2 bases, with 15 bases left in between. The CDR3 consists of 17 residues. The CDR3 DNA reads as TGTGCCAGCAGCTTAGTTCGTGGAGGTCTGGGCAATCAGCCCCAGCATTTT. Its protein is CASSLVRGGLGNQPQHF.

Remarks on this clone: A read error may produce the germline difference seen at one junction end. The CDR3 nucleotides are TGTGCCAGCAGCTCCGTCGCCGGGGGGAACGCTGAAGCTTTCTTT. It encodes CASSSVAGGNAEAFF. The chain uses TRBV5-6 and TRBJ1-1, with a possible D match to TRBD1 (5 bases). This CDR3 region has 15 residues. Germline V gene lookup returns CDR1 SGHDT and CDR2 YYEEEE.

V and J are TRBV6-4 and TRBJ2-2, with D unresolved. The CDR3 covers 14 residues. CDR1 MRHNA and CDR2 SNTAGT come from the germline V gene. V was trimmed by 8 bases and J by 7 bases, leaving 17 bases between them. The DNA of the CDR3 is TGTGCCAGCTCCCTGGCCTCGGGCGGCGGGGAGCTGTTTTTT. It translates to CASSLASGGGELFF.

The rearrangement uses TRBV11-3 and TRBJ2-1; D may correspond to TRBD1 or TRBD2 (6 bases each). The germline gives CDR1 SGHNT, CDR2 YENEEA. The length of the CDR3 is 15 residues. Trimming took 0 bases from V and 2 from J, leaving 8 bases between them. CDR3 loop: CASSLEGGPYNEQFF. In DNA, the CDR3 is TGTGCCAGCAGCTTAGAGGGGGGCCCCTACAATGAGCAGTTCTTC.

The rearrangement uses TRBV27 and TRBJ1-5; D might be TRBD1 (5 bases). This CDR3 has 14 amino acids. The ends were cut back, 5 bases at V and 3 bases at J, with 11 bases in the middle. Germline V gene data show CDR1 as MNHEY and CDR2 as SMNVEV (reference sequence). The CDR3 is CASSPPGNNQPQHF. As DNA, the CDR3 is TGTGCCAGCAGTCCACCAGGGAACAATCAGCCCCAGCATTTT.

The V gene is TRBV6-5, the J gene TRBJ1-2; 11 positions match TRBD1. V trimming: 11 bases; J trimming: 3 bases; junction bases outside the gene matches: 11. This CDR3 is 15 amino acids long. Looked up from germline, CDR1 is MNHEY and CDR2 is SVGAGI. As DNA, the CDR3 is TGTGCCTGCGGGGACAGGGGGGACTCGGACTATGGCTACACCTTC. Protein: CACGDRGDSDYGYTF.

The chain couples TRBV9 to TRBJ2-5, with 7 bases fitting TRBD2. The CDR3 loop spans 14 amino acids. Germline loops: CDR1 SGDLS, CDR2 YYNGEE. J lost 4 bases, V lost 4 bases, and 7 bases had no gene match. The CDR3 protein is CASSFRAGLETQYF. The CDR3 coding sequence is TGTGCCAGCAGCTTCCGAGCGGGGTTAGAGACCCAGTACTTC.

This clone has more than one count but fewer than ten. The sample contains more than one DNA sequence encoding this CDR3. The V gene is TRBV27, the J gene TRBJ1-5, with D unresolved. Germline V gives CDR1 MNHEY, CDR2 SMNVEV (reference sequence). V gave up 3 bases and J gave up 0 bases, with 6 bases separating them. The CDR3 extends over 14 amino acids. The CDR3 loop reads CASSLGNSNQPQHF. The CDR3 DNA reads TGTGCCAGCAGTTTGGGGAATAGCAATCAGCCCCAGCATTTT.

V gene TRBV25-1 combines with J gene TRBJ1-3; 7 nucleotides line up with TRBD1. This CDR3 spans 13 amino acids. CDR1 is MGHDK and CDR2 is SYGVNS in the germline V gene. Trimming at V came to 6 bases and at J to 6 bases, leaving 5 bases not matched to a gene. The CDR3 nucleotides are TGTGCCAGCAGATGGGACAGCAAAAACACCATATATTTT. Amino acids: CASRWDSKNTIYF.

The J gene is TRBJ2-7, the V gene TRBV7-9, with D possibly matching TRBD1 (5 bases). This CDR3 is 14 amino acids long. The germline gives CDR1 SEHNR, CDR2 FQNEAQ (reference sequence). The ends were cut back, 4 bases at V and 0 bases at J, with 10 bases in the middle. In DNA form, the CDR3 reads TGTGCCAGCAGCTCGCAGGGTCTCTCCTACGAGCAGTACTTC. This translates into CASSSQGLSYEQYF.

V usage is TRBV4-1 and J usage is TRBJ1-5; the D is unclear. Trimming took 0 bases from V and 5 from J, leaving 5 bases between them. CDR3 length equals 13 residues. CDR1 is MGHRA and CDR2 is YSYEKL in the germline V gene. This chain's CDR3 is CASSQERDQPQHF. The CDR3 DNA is TGCGCCAGCAGCCAAGAAAGGGATCAGCCCCAGCATTTT.

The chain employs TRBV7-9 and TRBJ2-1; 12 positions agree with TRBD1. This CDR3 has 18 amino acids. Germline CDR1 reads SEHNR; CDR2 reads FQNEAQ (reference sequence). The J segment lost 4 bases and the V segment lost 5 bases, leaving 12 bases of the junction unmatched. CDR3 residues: CASSGGDRGRRSYNEQFF. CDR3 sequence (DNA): TGTGCCAGCAGCGGGGGGGACAGGGGGCGGCGGAGTTACAATGAGCAGTTCTTC.

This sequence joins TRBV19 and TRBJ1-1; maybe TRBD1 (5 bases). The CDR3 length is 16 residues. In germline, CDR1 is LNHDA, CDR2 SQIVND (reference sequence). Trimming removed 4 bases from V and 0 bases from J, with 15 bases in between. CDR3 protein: CASSTTGTVMNTEAFF. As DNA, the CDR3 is TGTGCCAGTAGTACCACCGGGACTGTGATGAACACTGAAGCTTTCTTT.

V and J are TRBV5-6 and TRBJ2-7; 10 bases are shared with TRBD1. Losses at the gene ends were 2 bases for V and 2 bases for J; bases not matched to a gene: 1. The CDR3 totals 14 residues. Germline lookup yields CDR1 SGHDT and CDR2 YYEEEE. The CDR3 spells CASSLGTGAYEQYF. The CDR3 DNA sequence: TGTGCCAGCAGCTTAGGGACAGGGGCCTACGAGCAGTACTTC.

The chain's CDR3 is CSDGRQGGSGYTF. The CDR3 bases are TGCAGCGACGGAAGACAGGGGGGTTCTGGCTACACCTTC. The chain has TRBV29-1 and TRBJ1-2; the match to TRBD1 covers 9 bases. The junction had 10 bases not matched to a gene; V was cut back by 7 bases and J by 7 bases. Germline CDR1 and CDR2: SQVTM and ANQGSEA. The CDR3 contains 13 residues.

Here the CDR3 DNA reads TGTGCCAGCAGCTCCGAGCGGGGGGGCCGAGAGACCCAGTACTTC. Its translation: CASSSERGGRETQYF. The chain employs TRBV7-8 and TRBJ2-5; 10 bases fit TRBD2. This CDR3 has 15 residues. Germline lookup yields CDR1 SGHVS and CDR2 FQNEAQ. With 4 bases clipped from V and 4 bases from J, the junction kept 6 bases outside the gene matches.

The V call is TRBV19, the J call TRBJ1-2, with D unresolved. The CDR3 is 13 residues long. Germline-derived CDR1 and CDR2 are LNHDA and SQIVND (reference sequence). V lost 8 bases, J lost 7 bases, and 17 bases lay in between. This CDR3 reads CASGSEGWGGYTF. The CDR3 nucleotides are TGTGCCAGTGGTTCGGAGGGTTGGGGTGGCTACACCTTC.

CDR3 DNA: TGTGCCAGCAGCGATACGGACAGCTACGAGCAGTACTTC. Translation: CASSDTDSYEQYF. This sequence joins TRBV5-4 and TRBJ2-7; possible D gene TRBD1, 6 bases. CDR1 and CDR2 (germline): SGHNT, YYREEE (reference sequence). The CDR3 covers 13 residues. Trimming stripped 4 bases from V and 3 bases from J, with 11 bases between.

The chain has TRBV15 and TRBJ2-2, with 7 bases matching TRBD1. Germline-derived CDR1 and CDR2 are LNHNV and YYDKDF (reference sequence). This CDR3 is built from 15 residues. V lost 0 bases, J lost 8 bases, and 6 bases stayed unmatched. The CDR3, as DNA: TGTGCCACCAGCAGAGAGGGGACAGCCATAGGGGAGCTGTTTTTT. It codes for CATSREGTAIGELFF.